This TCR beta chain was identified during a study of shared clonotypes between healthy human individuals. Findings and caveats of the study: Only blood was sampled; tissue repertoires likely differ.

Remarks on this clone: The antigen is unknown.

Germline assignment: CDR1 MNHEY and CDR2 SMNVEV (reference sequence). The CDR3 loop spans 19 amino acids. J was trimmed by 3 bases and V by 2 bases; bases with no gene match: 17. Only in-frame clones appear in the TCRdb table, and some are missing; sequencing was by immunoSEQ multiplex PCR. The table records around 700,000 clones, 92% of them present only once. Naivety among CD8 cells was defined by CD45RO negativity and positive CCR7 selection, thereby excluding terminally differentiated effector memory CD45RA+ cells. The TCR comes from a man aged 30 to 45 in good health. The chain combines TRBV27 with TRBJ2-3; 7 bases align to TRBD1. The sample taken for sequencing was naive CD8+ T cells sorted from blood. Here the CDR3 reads CASSLPPIIGGRSTDTQYF. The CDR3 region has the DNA TGTGCCAGCAGTTTACCCCCTATAATAGGGGGCCGCTCGACAGATACGCAGTATTTT.